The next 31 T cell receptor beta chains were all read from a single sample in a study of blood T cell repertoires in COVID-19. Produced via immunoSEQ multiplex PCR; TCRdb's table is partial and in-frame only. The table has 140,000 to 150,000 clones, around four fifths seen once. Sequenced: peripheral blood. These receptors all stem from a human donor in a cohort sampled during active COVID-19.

The chain's CDR3 is CASTKNTGELFF. DNA for the CDR3: TGTGCCAGCACCAAGAACACCGGGGAGCTGTTTTTT. This chain connects TRBV25-1 to TRBJ2-2, with D unresolved. Per germline, CDR1 MGHDK and CDR2 SYGVNS. The CDR3 sequence is 12 residues long. Trimming removed 7 bases at V and 1 base at J, with 4 bases between.

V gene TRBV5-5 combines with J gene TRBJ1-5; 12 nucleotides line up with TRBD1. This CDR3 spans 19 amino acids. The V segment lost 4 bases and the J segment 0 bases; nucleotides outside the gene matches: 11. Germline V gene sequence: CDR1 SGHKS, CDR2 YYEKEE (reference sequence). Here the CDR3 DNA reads TGTGCCAGCAGCGCCGGGACAGGGGGCGCCGGGGATAGCAATCAGCCCCAGCATTTT. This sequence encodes CASSAGTGGAGDSNQPQHF.

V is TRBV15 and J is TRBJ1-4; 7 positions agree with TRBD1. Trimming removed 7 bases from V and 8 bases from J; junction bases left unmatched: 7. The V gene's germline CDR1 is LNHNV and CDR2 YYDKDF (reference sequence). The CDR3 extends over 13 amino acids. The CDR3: CATTRPGGEKLFF. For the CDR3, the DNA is TGTGCCACCACGAGGCCAGGGGGAGAAAAACTGTTTTTT.

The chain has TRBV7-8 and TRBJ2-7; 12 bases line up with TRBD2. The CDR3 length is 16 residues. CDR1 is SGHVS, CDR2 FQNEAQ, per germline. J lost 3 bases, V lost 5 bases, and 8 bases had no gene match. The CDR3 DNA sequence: TGTGCCAGCAGCCCCAGACTAGCGGGGGCAGGCTACGAGCAGTACTTC. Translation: CASSPRLAGAGYEQYF.

The CDR3 reads CASSPGVLWSDTQYF. As DNA, the CDR3 is TGTGCCAGCAGCCCCGGAGTTCTTTGGTCGGATACGCAGTATTTT. The V gene is TRBV11-1, the J gene TRBJ2-3; D unclear. The CDR3 runs to 15 residues. V was trimmed by 5 bases and J by 6 bases, leaving 18 bases between them. Germline assignment: CDR1 SGHAT and CDR2 FQDESV (reference sequence).

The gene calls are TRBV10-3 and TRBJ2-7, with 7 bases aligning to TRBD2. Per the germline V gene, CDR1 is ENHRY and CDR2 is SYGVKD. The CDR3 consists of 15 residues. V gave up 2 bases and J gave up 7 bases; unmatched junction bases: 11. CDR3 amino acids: CAISEGPASGGEQYF. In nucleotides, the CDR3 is TGTGCCATCAGTGAGGGACCGGCCTCGGGAGGAGAGCAGTACTTC.

CDR3: CASIQGSNYGYTF. The CDR3 DNA is TGTGCCAGCATCCAGGGATCTAACTATGGCTACACCTTC. The J gene is TRBJ1-2, the V gene TRBV5-5; the D gene is possibly TRBD1 (5 bases). The CDR3 is 13 residues long. V lost 6 bases, J lost 0 bases, and 9 bases lay in between. Germline-derived CDR1 and CDR2 are SGHKS and YYEKEE (reference sequence).

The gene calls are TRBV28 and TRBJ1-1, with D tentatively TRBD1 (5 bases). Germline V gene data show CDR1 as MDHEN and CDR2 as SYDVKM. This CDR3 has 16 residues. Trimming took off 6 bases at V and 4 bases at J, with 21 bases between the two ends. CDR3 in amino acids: CASRGPMGMRSTEAFF. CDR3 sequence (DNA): TGTGCCAGCAGGGGGCCCATGGGGATGAGGAGCACTGAAGCTTTCTTT.

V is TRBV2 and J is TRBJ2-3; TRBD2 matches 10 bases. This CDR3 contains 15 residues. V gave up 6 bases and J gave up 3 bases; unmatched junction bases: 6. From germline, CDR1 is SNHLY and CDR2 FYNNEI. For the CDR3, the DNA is TGTGCCAGCAGGGCGAGCGGGGGGGCTACAGATACGCAGTATTTT. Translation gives CASRASGGATDTQYF.

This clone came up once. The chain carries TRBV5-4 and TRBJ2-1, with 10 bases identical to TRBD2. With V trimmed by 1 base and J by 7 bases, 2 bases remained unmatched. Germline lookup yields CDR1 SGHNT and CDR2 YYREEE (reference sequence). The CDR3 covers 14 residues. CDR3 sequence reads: CASSLLAGGNEQFF. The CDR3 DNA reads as TGTGCCAGCAGCTTGTTAGCGGGGGGAAATGAGCAGTTCTTC.

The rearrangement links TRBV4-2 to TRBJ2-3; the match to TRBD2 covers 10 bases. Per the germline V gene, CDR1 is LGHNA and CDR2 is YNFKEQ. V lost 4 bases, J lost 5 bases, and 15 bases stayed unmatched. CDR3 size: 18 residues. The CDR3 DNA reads TGTGCCAGCAGCCCCCTTTGGGGAAGCGGGGGGGCCGGAGATACGCAGTATTTT. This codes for CASSPLWGSGGAGDTQYF.

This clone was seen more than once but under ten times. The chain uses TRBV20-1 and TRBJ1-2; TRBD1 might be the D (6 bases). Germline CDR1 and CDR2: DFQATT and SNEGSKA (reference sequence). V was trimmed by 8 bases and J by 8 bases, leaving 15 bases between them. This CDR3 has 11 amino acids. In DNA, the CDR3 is TGCAGTTACACAGGGCTTAGCGGCTACACCTTC. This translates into CSYTGLSGYTF.

CDR3 nucleotides: TGTGCCACCAGTGACGACAGGGGACGACTACCCTCTGGGGCCAACGTCCTGACTTTC. This gives the protein CATSDDRGRLPSGANVLTF. The chain couples TRBV24-1 to TRBJ2-6, with 8 positions matching TRBD1. In germline, CDR1 is KGHDR, CDR2 SFDVKD. The CDR3 is 19 amino acids. Trimming took 4 bases from V and 0 from J; bases not matched to a gene: 10.

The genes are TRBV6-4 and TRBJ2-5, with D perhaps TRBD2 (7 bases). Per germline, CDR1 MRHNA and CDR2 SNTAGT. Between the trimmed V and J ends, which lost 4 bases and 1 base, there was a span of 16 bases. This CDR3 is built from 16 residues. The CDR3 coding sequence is TGTGCCAGCAGTGCGCCTTGGGGGGGCTTCCAAGAGACCCAGTACTTC. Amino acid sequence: CASSAPWGGFQETQYF.

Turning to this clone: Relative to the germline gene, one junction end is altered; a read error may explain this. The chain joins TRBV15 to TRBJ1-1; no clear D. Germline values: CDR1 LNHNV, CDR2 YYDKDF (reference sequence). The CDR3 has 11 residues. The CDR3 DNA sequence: TGTGCCACCCGCAGACTCACTGAAGCTTTCTTT. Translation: CATRRLTEAFF.

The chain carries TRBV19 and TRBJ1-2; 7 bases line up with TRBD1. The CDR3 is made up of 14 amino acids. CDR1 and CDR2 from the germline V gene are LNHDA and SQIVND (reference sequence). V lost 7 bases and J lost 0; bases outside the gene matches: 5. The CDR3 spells CASTDQGANYGYTF. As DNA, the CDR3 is TGTGCCAGTACGGATCAGGGGGCTAACTATGGCTACACCTTC.

The CDR3 here is CASSLDRGANTEAFF. CDR3 in DNA: TGCGCCAGCAGCTTGGATCGGGGGGCGAACACTGAAGCTTTCTTT. The chain has TRBV5-1 and TRBJ1-1; possible D gene TRBD1, 6 bases. CDR3 length equals 15 residues. Germline V gene sequence: CDR1 SGHRS, CDR2 YFSETQ. Trimming took 0 bases from V and 1 from J, leaving 10 bases between them.

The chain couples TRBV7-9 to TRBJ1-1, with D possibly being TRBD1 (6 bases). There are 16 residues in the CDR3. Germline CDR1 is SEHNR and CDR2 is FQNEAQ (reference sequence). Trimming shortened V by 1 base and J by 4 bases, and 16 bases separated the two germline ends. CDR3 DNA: TGTGCCAGCAGCTTAGGATTCCAGGGGCGTGGCACTGAAGCTTTCTTT. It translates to CASSLGFQGRGTEAFF. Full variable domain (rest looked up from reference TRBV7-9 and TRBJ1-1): DTGVSQNPRHKITKRGQNVTFRCDPISEHNRLYWYRQTLGQGPEFLTYFQNEAQLEKSRLLSDRFSAERPKGSFSTLEIQRTEQGDSAMYLCASSLGFQGRGTEAFFGQGTRLTVV.

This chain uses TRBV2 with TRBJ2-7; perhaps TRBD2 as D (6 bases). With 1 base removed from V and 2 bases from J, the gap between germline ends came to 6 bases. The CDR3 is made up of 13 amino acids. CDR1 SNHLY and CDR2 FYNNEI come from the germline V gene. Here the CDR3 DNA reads TGTGCCAGCAGTGAAGGGACTACCTACGAGCAGTACTTC. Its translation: CASSEGTTYEQYF.

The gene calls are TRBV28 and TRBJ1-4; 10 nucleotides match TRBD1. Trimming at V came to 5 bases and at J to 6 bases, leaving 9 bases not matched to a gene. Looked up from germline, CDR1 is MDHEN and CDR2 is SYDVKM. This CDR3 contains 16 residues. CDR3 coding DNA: TGTGCCAGCAGTATCCCCCCGGGGACAGGGGATGAAAAACTGTTTTTT. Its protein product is CASSIPPGTGDEKLFF.

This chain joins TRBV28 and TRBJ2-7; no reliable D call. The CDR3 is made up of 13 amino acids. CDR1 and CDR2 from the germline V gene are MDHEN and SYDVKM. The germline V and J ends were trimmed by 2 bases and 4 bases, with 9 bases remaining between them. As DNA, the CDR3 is TGTGCCAGCAGTTTAGGGTACAGATACGAGCAGTACTTC. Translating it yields CASSLGYRYEQYF.

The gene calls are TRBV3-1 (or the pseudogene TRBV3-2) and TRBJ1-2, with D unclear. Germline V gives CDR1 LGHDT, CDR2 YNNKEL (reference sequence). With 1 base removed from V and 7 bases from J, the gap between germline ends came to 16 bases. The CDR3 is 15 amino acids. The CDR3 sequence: CASSQGAQGLSGYTF. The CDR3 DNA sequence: TGTGCCAGCAGCCAAGGGGCGCAAGGACTGTCTGGCTACACCTTC.

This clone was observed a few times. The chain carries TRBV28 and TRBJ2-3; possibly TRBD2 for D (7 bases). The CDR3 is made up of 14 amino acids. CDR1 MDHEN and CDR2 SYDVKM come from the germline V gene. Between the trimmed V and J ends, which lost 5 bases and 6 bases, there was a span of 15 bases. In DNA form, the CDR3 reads TGTGCCAGCAGTAACGCGGGGGCTGGGGATACGCAGTATTTT. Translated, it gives CASSNAGAGDTQYF.

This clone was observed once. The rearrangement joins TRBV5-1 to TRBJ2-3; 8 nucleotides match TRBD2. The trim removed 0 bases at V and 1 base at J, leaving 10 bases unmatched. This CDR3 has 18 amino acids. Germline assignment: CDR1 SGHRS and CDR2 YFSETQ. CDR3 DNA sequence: TGCGCCAGCAGCTTGGGGTTTGGGACGCGGGGGGGCACAGATACGCAGTATTTT. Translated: CASSLGFGTRGGTDTQYF.

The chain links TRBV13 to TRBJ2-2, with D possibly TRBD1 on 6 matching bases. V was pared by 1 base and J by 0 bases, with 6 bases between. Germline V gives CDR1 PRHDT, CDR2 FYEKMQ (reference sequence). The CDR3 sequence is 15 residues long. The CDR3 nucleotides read TGTGCCAGCAGCTTAGACAGGGCGAACACCGGGGAGCTGTTTTTT. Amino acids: CASSLDRANTGELFF.

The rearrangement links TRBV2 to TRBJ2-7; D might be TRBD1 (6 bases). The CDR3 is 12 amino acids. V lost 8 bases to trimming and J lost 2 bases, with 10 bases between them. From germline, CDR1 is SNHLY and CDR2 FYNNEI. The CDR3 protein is CASRDMAYEQYF. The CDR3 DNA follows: TGTGCCAGCCGGGACATGGCCTACGAGCAGTACTTC.

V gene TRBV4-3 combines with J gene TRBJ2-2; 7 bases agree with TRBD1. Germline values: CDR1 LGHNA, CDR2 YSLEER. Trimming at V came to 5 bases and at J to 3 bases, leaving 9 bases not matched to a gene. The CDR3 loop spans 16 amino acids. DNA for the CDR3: TGCGCCAGCAGCACCCGACAGGGAATGGACACCGGGGAGCTGTTTTTT. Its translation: CASSTRQGMDTGELFF.

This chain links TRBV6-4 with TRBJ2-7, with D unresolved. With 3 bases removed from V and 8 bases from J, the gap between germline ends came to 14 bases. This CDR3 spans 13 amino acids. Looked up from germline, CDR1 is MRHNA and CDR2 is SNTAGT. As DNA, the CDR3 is TGTGCCAGCAGTGAGATCCCGAACAGCCAGCAGTACTTC. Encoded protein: CASSEIPNSQQYF.

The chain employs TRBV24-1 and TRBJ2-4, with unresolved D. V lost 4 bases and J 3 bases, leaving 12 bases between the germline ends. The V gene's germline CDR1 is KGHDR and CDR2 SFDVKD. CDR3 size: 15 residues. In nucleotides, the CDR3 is TGTGCCACCAGTGAGTCGTTCCGGGTCAAAAACATTCAGTACTTC. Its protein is CATSESFRVKNIQYF.

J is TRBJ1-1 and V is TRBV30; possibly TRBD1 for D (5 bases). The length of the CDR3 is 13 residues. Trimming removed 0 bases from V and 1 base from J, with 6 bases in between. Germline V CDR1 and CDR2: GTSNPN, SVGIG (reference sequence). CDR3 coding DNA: TGTGCCTGGAGTGTAGGGGCGAACACTGAAGCTTTCTTT. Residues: CAWSVGANTEAFF.

For the CDR3, the DNA is TGCGCCAGCAGCTTGGGGGACAGTAAGATTCAGCCCCAGCATTTT. Translation gives CASSLGDSKIQPQHF. The J gene is TRBJ1-5, the V gene TRBV5-1; 7 bases are shared with TRBD1. After removal of 0 bases from V and 6 bases from J, the junction contained 6 bases not matched to a gene. There are 15 residues in the CDR3. Germline V lookup: CDR1 SGHRS, CDR2 YFSETQ.